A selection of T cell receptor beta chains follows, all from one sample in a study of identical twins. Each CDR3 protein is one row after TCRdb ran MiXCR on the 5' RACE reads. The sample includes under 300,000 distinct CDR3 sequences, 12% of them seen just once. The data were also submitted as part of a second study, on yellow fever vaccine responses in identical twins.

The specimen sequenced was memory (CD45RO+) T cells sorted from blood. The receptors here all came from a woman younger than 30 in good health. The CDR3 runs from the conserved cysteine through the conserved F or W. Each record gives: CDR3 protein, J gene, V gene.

CASSYGPNEQFF | TRBJ2-1 | TRBV6-2/TRBV6-3
CASSEIRQGILGYTF | TRBJ1-2 | TRBV2
CASSNGPGSYEQYF | TRBJ2-7 | TRBV5-1
CASSPTLAEGTQYF | TRBJ2-5 | TRBV9
CASSFSGGATTQYF | TRBJ2-3 | TRBV27
CATSAGRGRNQPQHF | TRBJ1-5 | TRBV24-1
CASSDGRIYEQYF | TRBJ2-7 | TRBV5-1
CASSLRPLGQPEGYGYTF | TRBJ1-2 | TRBV7-3
CARTSRETQYF | TRBJ2-5 | TRBV6-2/TRBV6-3
CASTQGTGGNEQFF | TRBJ2-1 | TRBV19